This T cell receptor beta chain is from a study of PD-L1 blockade in urothelial cancer. On the study more broadly: Once treatment had started, blood was analyzed at 3 weeks (second dose) and again at 6 weeks.

The ends were cut back, 3 bases at V and 3 bases at J, with 8 bases in the middle. There are 13 residues in the CDR3. Per the germline V gene, CDR1 is SGHRS and CDR2 is YFSETQ. Time point here: peripheral blood 6 weeks after treatment start. Produced via immunoSEQ multiplex PCR; TCRdb's table is partial and in-frame only. This table holds some 40,000 clones, about 90% found once. This chain joins TRBV5-1 and TRBJ2-3; D is uncertain. The sample consisted of PBMCs, taken around atezolizumab (anti-PD-L1) treatment. The receptor was isolated from a man between 65 and 85 years old with urothelial cancer. The CDR3 sequence: CASSSLGTDTQYF. For the CDR3, the DNA is TGCGCCAGCAGCTCCCTAGGAACAGATACGCAGTATTTT. The variable domain in full, completed from reference TRBV5-1 and TRBJ2-3, reads KAGVTQTPRYLIKTRGQQVTLSCSPISGHRSVSWYQQTPGQGLQFLFEYFSETQRNKGNFPGRFSGRQFSNSRSEMNVSTLELGDSALYLCASSSLGTDTQYFGPGTRLTVL.